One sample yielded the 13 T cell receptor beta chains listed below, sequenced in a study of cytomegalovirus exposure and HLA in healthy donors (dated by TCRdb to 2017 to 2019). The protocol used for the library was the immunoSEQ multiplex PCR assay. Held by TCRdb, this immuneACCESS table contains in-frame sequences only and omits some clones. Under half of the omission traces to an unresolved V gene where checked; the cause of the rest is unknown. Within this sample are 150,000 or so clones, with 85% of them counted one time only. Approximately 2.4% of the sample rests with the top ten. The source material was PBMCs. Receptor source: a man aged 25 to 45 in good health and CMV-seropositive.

CDR3 residues: CAWSDLAWNEQFF. CDR3 sequence (DNA): TGTGCCTGGAGTGACCTAGCTTGGAATGAGCAGTTCTTC. This chain connects TRBV30 to TRBJ2-1; D is possibly TRBD2 (5 bases). The ends were cut back, 1 base at V and 7 bases at J, with 11 bases in the middle. The CDR3 spans 13 residues. Germline lookup yields CDR1 GTSNPN and CDR2 SVGIG (reference sequence).

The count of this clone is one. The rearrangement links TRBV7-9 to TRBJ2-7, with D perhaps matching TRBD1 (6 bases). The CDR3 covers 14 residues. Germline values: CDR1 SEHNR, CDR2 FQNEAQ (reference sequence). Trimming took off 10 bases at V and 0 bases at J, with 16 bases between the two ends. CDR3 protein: CATEHGQSSYEQYF. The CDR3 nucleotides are TGTGCCACAGAACATGGACAGAGCTCCTACGAGCAGTACTTC.

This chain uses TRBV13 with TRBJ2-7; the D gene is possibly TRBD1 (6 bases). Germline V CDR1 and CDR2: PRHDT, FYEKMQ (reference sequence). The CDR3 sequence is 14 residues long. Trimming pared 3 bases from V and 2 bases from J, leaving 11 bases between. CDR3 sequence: CASSFYRDPYEQYF. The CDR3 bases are TGTGCCAGCAGCTTCTACAGGGACCCCTACGAGCAGTACTTC. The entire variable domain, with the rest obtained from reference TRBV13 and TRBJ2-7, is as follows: AAGVIQSPRHLIKEKRETATLKCYPIPRHDTVYWYQQGPGQDPQFLISFYEKMQSDKGSIPDRFSAQQFSDYHSELNMSSLELGDSALYFCASSFYRDPYEQYFGPGTRLTVT.

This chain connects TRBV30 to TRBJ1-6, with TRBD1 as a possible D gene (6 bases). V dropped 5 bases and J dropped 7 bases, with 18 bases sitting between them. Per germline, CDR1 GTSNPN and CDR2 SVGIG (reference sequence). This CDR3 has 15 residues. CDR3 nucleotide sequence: TGTGCCTGGGCCTCATACGTTACAGGGAATTCACCCCTCCACTTT. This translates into CAWASYVTGNSPLHF. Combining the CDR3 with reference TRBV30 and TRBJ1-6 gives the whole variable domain SQTIHQWPATLVQPVGSPLSLECTVEGTSNPNLYWYRQAAGRGLQLLFYSVGIGQISSEVPQNLSASRPQDRQFILSSKKLLLSDSGFYLCAWASYVTGNSPLHFGNGTRLTVT.

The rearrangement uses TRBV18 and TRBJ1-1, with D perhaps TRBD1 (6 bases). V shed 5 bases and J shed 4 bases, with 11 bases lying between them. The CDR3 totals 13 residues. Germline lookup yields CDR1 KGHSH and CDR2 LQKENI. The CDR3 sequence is CASSNSGATEAFF. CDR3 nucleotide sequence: TGTGCCAGCTCAAATTCAGGGGCCACTGAAGCTTTCTTT.

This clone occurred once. For the CDR3, the DNA is TGTGCCAGCAGCTTGCGGGGGGCGGGAGAGACCCAGTACTTC. Amino acids: CASSLRGAGETQYF. This chain uses TRBV7-9 with TRBJ2-5; TRBD2 matches at 8 bases. The CDR3 is 14 amino acids. Trimming at V came to 3 bases and at J to 4 bases, leaving 4 bases not matched to a gene. Germline V lookup: CDR1 SEHNR, CDR2 FQNEAQ (reference sequence).

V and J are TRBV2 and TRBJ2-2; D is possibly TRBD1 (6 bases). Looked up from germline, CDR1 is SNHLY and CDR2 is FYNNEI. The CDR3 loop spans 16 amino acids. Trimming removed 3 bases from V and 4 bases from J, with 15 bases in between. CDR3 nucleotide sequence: TGTGCCAGCAGTGACCCCAGGGGAGTCGGCACCGGGGAGCTGTTTTTT. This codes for CASSDPRGVGTGELFF.

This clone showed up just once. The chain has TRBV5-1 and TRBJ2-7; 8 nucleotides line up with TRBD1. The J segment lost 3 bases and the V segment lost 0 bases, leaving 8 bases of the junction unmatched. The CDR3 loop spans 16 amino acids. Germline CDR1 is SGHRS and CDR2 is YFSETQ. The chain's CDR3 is CASSLGGQGAFYEQYF. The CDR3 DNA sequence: TGCGCCAGCAGCTTGGGGGGCCAGGGGGCTTTCTACGAGCAGTACTTC.

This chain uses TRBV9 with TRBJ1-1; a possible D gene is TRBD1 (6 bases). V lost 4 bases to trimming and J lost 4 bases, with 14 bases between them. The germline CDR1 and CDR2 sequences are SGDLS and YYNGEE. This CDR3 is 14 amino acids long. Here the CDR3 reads CASSPGGGGTEAFF. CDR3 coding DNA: TGTGCCAGCAGCCCCGGGGGGGGCGGCACTGAAGCTTTCTTT.

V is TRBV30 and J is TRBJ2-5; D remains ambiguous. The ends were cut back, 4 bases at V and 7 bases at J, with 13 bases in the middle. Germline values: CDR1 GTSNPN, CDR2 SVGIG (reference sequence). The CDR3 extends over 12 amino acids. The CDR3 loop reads CAWKSELGTQYF. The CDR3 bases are TGTGCCTGGAAAAGCGAGCTGGGGACCCAGTACTTC.

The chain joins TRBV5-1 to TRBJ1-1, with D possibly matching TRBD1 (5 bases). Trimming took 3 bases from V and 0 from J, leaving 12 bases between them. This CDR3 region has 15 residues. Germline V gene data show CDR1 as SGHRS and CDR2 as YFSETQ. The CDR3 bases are TGCGCCAGCAGCTGGGGGGGACTGCTGAACACTGAAGCTTTCTTT. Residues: CASSWGGLLNTEAFF. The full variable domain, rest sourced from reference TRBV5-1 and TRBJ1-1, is KAGVTQTPRYLIKTRGQQVTLSCSPISGHRSVSWYQQTPGQGLQFLFEYFSETQRNKGNFPGRFSGRQFSNSRSEMNVSTLELGDSALYLCASSWGGLLNTEAFFGQGTRLTVV.

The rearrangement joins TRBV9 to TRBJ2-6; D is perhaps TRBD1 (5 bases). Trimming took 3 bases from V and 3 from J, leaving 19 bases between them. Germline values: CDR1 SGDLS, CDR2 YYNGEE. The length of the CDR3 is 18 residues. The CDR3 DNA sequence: TGTGCCAGCAGCGCCGCCGTTGGACAATCGCTTGGGGCCAACGTCCTGACTTTC. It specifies CASSAAVGQSLGANVLTF. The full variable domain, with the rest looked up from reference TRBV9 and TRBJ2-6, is DSGVTQTPKHLITATGQRVTLRCSPRSGDLSVYWYQQSLDQGLQFLIQYYNGEERAKGNILERFSAQQFPDLHSELNLSSLELGDSALYFCASSAAVGQSLGANVLTFGAGSRLTVL.

Here the CDR3 reads CASSHDRDTGELFF. Here the CDR3 DNA reads TGTGCCAGCAGCCACGACAGGGATACCGGGGAGCTGTTTTTT. The rearrangement links TRBV6-5 to TRBJ2-2; 7 bases line up with TRBD1. Germline CDR1 reads MNHEY; CDR2 reads SVGAGI. V was clipped by 6 bases and J by 5 bases; unmatched bases: 6. This CDR3 region has 14 residues.